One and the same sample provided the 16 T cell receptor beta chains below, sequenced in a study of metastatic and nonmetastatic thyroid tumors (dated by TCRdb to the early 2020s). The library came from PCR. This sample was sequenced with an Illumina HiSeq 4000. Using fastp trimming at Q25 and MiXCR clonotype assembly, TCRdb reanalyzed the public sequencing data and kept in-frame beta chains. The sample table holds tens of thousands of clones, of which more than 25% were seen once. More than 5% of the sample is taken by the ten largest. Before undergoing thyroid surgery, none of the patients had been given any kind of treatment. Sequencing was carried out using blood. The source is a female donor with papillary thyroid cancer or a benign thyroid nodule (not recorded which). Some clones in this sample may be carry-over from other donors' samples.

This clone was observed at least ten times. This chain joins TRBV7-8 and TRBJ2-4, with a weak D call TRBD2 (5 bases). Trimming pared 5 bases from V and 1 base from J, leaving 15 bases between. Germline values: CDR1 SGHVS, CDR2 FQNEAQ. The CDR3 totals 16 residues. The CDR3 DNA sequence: TGTGCCAGCAGCCGAGGCCCCGGGGAGGCCAAAAACATTCAGTACTTC. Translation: CASSRGPGEAKNIQYF.

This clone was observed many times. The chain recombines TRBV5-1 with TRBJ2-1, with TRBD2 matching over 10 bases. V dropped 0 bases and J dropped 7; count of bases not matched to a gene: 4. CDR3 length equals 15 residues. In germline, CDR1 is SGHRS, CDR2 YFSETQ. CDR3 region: CASSLASGSANEQFF. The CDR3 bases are TGCGCCAGCAGCTTGGCTAGCGGGAGTGCGAATGAGCAGTTCTTC.

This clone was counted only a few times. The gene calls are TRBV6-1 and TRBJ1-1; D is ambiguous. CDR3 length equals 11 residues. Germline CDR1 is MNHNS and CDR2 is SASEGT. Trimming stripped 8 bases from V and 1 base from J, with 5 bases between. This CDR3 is CASPSNTEAFF. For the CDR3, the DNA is TGTGCCAGCCCCTCGAACACTGAAGCTTTCTTT.

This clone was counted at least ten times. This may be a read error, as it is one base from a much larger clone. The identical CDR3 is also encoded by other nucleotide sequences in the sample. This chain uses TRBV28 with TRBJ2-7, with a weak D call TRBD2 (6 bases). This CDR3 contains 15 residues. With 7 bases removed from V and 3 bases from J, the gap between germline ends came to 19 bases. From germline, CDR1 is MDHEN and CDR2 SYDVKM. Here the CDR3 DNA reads TGTGCCAGCATCCCATCCGTTATGGGGGGCTACGAGCAGTACTTC. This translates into CASIPSVMGGYEQYF.

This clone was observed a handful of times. CDR3 loop: CESSEGLANNEQFF. The CDR3 DNA reads TGTGAAAGCAGTGAGGGTCTAGCGAATAATGAGCAGTTCTTC. V gene TRBV6-4 combines with J gene TRBJ2-1, with D possibly being TRBD2 (6 bases). This CDR3 contains 14 residues. In germline, CDR1 is MRHNA, CDR2 SNTAGT.

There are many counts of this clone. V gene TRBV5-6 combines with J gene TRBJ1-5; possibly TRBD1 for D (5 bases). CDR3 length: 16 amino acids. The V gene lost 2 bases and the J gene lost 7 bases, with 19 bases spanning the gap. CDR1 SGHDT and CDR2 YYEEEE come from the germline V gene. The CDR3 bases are TGTGCCAGCAGCTTCGGTGGGCTGAGGGGTGGGCAGCCCCAGCATTTT. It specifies CASSFGGLRGGQPQHF.

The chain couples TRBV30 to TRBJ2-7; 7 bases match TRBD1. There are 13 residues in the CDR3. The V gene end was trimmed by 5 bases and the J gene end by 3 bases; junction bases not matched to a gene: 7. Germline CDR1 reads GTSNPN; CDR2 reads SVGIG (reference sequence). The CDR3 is CAWRDSQDYEQYF. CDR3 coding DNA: TGTGCCTGGCGGGACAGCCAAGACTACGAGCAGTACTTC.

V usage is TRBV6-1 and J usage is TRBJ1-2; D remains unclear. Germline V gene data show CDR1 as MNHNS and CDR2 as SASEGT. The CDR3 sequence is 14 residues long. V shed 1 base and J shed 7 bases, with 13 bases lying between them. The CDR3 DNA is TGTGCCAGCAGTGAAGGGCAGGCTTCGTGTGGCTACACCTTC. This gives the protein CASSEGQASCGYTF.

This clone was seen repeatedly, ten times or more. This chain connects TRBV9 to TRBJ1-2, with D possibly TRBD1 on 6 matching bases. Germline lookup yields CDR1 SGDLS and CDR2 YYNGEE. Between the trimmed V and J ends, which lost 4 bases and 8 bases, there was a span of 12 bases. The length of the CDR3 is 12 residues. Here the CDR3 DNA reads TGTGCCAGCAGCCGCCCAGGGGAAGGCTACACCTTC. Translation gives CASSRPGEGYTF.

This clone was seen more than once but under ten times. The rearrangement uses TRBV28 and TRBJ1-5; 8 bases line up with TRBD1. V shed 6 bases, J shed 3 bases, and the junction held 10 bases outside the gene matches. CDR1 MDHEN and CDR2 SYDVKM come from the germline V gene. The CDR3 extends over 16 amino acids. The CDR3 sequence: CASRSGQTGDNQPQHF. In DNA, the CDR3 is TGTGCCAGCAGGTCCGGGCAGACAGGGGACAATCAGCCCCAGCATTTT.

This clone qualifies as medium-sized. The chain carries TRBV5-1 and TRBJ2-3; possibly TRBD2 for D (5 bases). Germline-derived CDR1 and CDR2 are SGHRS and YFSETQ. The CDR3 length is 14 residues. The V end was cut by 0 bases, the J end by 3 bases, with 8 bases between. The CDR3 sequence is CASSLDGVTDTQYF. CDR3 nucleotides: TGCGCCAGCAGCTTGGACGGGGTGACAGATACGCAGTATTTT.

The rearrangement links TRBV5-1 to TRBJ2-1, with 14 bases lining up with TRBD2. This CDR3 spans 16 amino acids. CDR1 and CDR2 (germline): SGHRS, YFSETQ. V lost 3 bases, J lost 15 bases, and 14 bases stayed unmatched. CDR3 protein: CASSWNPGLAGEGRFF. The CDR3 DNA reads TGCGCCAGCAGCTGGAATCCGGGACTAGCGGGAGAGGGAAGGTTCTTC. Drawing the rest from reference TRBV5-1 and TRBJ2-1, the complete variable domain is KAGVTQTPRYLIKTRGQQVTLSCSPISGHRSVSWYQQTPGQGLQFLFEYFSETQRNKGNFPGRFSGRQFSNSRSEMNVSTLELGDSALYLCASSWNPGLAGEGRFFGPGTRLTVL.

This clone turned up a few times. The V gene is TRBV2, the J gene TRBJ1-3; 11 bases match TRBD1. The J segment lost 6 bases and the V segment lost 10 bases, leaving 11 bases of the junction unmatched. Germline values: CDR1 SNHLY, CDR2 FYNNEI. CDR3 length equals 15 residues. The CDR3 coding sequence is TGTGCCAACGGACAGGGGGCCGTATCTTTAAACACCATATATTTT. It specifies CANGQGAVSLNTIYF.

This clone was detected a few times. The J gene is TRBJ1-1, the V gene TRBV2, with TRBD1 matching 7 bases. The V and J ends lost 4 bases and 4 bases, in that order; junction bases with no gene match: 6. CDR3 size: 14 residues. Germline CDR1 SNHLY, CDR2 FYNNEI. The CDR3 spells CASSAVTGCTEAFF. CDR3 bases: TGTGCCAGCAGTGCCGTGACAGGGTGCACTGAAGCTTTCTTT.

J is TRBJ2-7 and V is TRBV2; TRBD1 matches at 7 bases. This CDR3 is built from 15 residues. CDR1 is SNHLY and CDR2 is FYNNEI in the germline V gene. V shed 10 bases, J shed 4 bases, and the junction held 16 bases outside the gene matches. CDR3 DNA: TGTGCCATCAGAGAGGGGGACATCAGGGGGTACGAGCAGTACTTC. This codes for CAIREGDIRGYEQYF.

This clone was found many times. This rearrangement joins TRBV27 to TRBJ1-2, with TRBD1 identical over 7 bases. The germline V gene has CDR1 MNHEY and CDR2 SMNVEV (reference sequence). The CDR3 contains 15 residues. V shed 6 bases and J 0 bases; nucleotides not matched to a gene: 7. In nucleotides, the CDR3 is TGTGCCAGCAGACCGACAGGGTGGTCTAACTATGGCTACACCTTC. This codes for CASRPTGWSNYGYTF.